The 23 T cell receptor beta chains listed next were all sequenced from one sample in a study of CD8+ T cells in alopecia areata. Reverse transcribed after extraction, RNA yielded cDNA as the sequencing template. TCRdb keeps only in-frame clones here, not all; method: immunoSEQ multiplex PCR. The specimen has some 110,000 clones, none found just once. The sample was lesional skin. The receptors come from a C3H/HeJ mouse with alopecia areata. This strain has MHC haplotype H2-k.

Comment on this clone: Mouse names are used for the genes. The read comes to an end 4 residues before the CDR3 does, leaving the germline J gene to fill in the end. This sequence joins TRBV13-3 and TRBJ1-1; 8 bases are a match to TRBD1. CDR3 length: 13 amino acids. The germline gives CDR1 NNHDY, CDR2 SYVADS. The J segment lost 3 bases and the V segment lost 6 bases, leaving 4 bases of the junction unmatched. The covered CDR3 bases are TGTGCCAGCACCCAGGGGGCAGACACA. Encoded protein: CASTQGADT. The complete CDR3 protein is CASTQGADTEVFF.

This clone was seen only a few times. Gene names denote mouse genes. Read data end 4 residues before the CDR3 end; the end is taken from the germline J gene. The rearrangement joins TRBV13-3 to TRBJ1-1; possibly TRBD1 for D (6 bases). The CDR3 sequence is 14 residues long. Germline values: CDR1 NNHDY, CDR2 SYVADS. CDR3 DNA, as far as it was read: TGTGCCAGCAGTGATGCAAAGGACAGCGAA. It encodes CASSDAKDSE. The entire CDR3 sequence reads CASSDAKDSEEVFF.

This clone was counted ten times or more. The germline and genes are mouse ones. The CDR3 end falls 4 residues outside the read, so it is completed with the germline J gene. This rearrangement joins TRBV13-3 to TRBJ2-7, with 9 bases identical to TRBD1. This CDR3 has 13 residues. Germline CDR1 is NNHDY and CDR2 is SYVADS. The CDR3 here is CASKPGQGYEQYF. The covered CDR3 bases are TGTGCCAGCAAACCGGGACAGGGATAT.

Only a few counts were recorded for this clone. Gene names are the mouse ones. The read comes to an end 4 residues before the CDR3 does, leaving the germline J gene to fill in the end. The chain couples TRBV13-1 to TRBJ2-2; 11 nucleotides align to TRBD2. From germline, CDR1 is NSHNY and CDR2 SYGAGN. The CDR3 has 16 residues. The trim removed 5 bases at V and 0 bases at J, leaving 3 bases unmatched. Partial CDR3 DNA: TGTGCCAGCAGGGACTGGGGGGCTTCAAACACCGGG. Translating it yields CASRDWGASNTG. The whole CDR3 sequence reads CASRDWGASNTGQLYF.

At least ten counts were recorded for this clone. Each gene name is a mouse one. The sequence runs out 4 residues before the end of the CDR3; the remainder is reconstructed from the germline J gene. V usage is TRBV13-3 and J usage is TRBJ2-1; 9 nucleotides line up with TRBD2. V lost 5 bases, J lost 4 bases, and 7 bases stayed unmatched. The CDR3 has 15 amino acids. The germline V gene encodes CDR1 NNHDY and CDR2 SYVADS. The CDR3 sequence is CASSSDWGKYAEQFF. The sequenced part of the CDR3 DNA is TGTGCCAGCAGCTCCGACTGGGGGAAATATGCT.

This clone was detected only a few times. The genes are named according to mouse. With the read ending 4 residues before the CDR3 end, the germline J gene is used to fill in that end. V gene TRBV1 combines with J gene TRBJ1-1, with D unresolved. This CDR3 is built from 13 residues. Germline V gene data show CDR1 as NSQYPW and CDR2 as LRSPGD (reference sequence). Trimming removed 2 bases from V and 3 bases from J, with 7 bases in between. CDR3 DNA (partial): TGCACCTGCAGTGCAATGGGGTACACA. Protein sequence: CTCSAMGYT. The full CDR3 reads CTCSAMGYTEVFF.

With respect to this clone: Gene names and germline refer to mouse. From the germline J gene comes the end of the CDR3, since the read stops 4 residues before it. The chain links TRBV13-2 to TRBJ2-7; 7 bases are a match to TRBD1. Looked up from germline, CDR1 is NNHNN and CDR2 is SYGAGS (reference sequence). The CDR3 spans 12 residues. CDR3 sequence: CASAKQGYEQYF. The sequenced CDR3 bases are TGTGCCAGCGCCAAACAGGGGTAT.

This clone has only a few counts. Genes here carry mouse names. The sequence runs out 4 residues before the end of the CDR3; the remainder is reconstructed from the germline J gene. Other nucleotide sequences in the sample specify the same CDR3. V and J are TRBV13-3 and TRBJ2-7; 9 bases map to TRBD2. The germline CDR1 and CDR2 sequences are NNHDY and SYVADS. This CDR3 contains 13 residues. The sequenced part of the CDR3 DNA is TGTGCCAGCAGTACTGGGGGGCGATAT. This translates into CASSTGGRY. In full, the CDR3 reads CASSTGGRYEQYF.

Note on this clone: A much larger clone differs by one base, so this may be a read error. The gene names given are mouse names. The read ends 4 residues before the CDR3 terminus; that terminus is restored from the germline J gene. J is TRBJ1-2 and V is TRBV16; TRBD1 aligns across 7 bases. The CDR3 has 15 residues. Trimming at V came to 5 bases and at J to 0 bases, leaving 6 bases not matched to a gene. The germline CDR1 and CDR2 sequences are SGHSA and FRNQAP. The CDR3 bases that were read are TGTGCAAGCAGCCCCGGGACAGATGCAAACTCC. Its translation: CASSPGTDANS. The entire CDR3 protein is CASSPGTDANSDYTF. Complete variable domain (other parts from reference TRBV16 and TRBJ1-2): NAGVIQTPRHKVTGKGQEATLWCEPISGHSAVFWYRQTIVQGLEFLTYFRNQAPIDDSGMPKERFSAQMPNQSHSTLKIQSTQPQDSAVYLCASSPGTDANSDYTFGSGTRLLVI.

Note on this clone: The gene names given are mouse names. The CDR3 extends 4 residues past the end of the read, so its final part is completed from the germline J gene. This sample also contains other DNA sequences that code for the same CDR3. The rearrangement uses TRBV19 and TRBJ2-7, with D perhaps TRBD1 (6 bases). Germline V gives CDR1 FNHDT, CDR2 SITEND (reference sequence). The CDR3 totals 13 residues. The CDR3 bases that were read are TGTGCCAGCAGTATAGAGGGGACATAT. It encodes CASSIEGTY. The whole CDR3 sequence is CASSIEGTYEQYF.

This clone was seen ten or more times. The DNA is omitted, as the CDR3 cannot be located on it reliably, and the CDR3 follows TCRdb's listing. The gene symbols are mouse symbols. The V call is TRBV13-3, the J call TRBJ1-3; the D call TRBD1 from the table was never checked on the DNA. The CDR3 contains 13 residues when both ends are counted. The germline V gene has CDR1 NNHDY and CDR2 SYVADS. CDR3 region: CASSDGTGWGLYF.

This clone was counted between two and nine times. The gene names given are mouse names. With the read ending 4 residues before the CDR3 end, the germline J gene is used to fill in that end. The chain has TRBV1 and TRBJ1-4, with TRBD1 as a possible D gene (6 bases). Germline CDR1 and CDR2: NSQYPW and LRSPGD (reference sequence). The CDR3 runs to 16 residues. The part of the CDR3 DNA that was read is TGCACCTGCAGTGCAGAGGGAACAGGGTACGGCGAA. This encodes CTCSAEGTGYGE. The CDR3 in full is CTCSAEGTGYGERLFF. The whole variable domain, filled in from reference TRBV1 and TRBJ1-4, reads VTLLEQNPRWRLVPRGQAVNLRCILKNSQYPWMSWYQQDLQKQLQWLFTLRSPGDKEVKSLPGADYLATRVTDTELRLQVANMSQGRTLYCTCSAEGTGYGERLFFGHGTKLSVL.

Regarding this clone: Gene names are mouse gene names. The same CDR3 can be traced to other DNA sequences in this sample. CDR3 DNA, as far as it was read: TGTGCCAGCAGTGATTCTGGGGGCAGGAGTGCAGAA. It translates to CASSDSGGRSAE. The entire CDR3 sequence reads CASSDSGGRSAETLYF. The gene calls are TRBV13-3 and TRBJ2-3; TRBD2 is a possible D gene (7 bases). The CDR3 end is not reached by the read, which stops 4 residues before it; the germline J gene fills it in. Germline assignment: CDR1 NNHDY and CDR2 SYVADS. Between the trimmed V and J ends, which lost 1 base and 0 bases, there was a span of 12 bases. The CDR3 is made up of 16 amino acids.

Worth noting for this clone: Gene and germline names: mouse. Read data end 4 residues before the CDR3 end; the end is taken from the germline J gene. V and J are TRBV13-3 and TRBJ2-7; 8 bases fit TRBD2. CDR3 size: 12 residues. Germline V lookup: CDR1 NNHDY, CDR2 SYVADS. The CDR3 bases that were read are TGTGCCAGCATGGAGGGGGGGCAT. Its protein is CASMEGGH. The full CDR3 is CASMEGGHEQYF.

With respect to this clone: Mouse germline and gene names are used. Coverage ceases 4 residues before the CDR3 finishes, and the germline J gene fills in the end. The chain combines TRBV1 with TRBJ2-1, with unresolved D. This CDR3 is 15 amino acids long. Between the trimmed V and J ends, which lost 3 bases and 2 bases, there was a span of 11 bases. In germline, CDR1 is NSQYPW, CDR2 LRSPGD (reference sequence). The CDR3 spells CTCSARDMDYAEQFF. The CDR3 DNA, read in part, is TGCACCTGCAGTGCGAGAGACATGGACTATGCT.

This clone was counted only a few times. Gene names and germline match the mouse. The CDR3 reads CASSRTGGGHAEQFF. The CDR3 bases that were read are TGTGCCAGCAGTAGGACTGGGGGGGGCCATGCT. This chain uses TRBV19 with TRBJ2-1, with 12 positions matching TRBD2. Sequencing ends 4 residues short of the CDR3 end; the germline J gene provides the rest. Per the germline V gene, CDR1 is FNHDT and CDR2 is SITEND (reference sequence). V shed 3 bases and J 5 bases; nucleotides not matched to a gene: 3. The CDR3 is made up of 15 amino acids. Combining the CDR3 with reference TRBV19 and TRBJ2-1 gives the whole variable domain GGIITQTPKFLIGQEGQKLTLKCQQNFNHDTMYWYRQDSGKGLRLIYYSITENDLQKGDLSEGYDASREKKSSFSLTVTSAQKNEMAVFLCASSRTGGGHAEQFFGPGTRLTVL.

Concerning this clone: Each gene name is a mouse one. Coverage ceases 4 residues before the CDR3 finishes, and the germline J gene fills in the end. V gene TRBV13-3 combines with J gene TRBJ2-4; 11 bases match TRBD2. The CDR3 is 16 amino acids. The germline V gene has CDR1 NNHDY and CDR2 SYVADS. V was pared by 1 base and J by 2 bases, with 3 bases of the junction left unmatched. This chain's CDR3 is CASSDRDWGIQNTLYF. The CDR3 bases that were read are TGTGCCAGCAGTGATCGGGACTGGGGGATTCAAAAC.

This clone showed up just a few times. Genes here carry mouse names. From the germline J gene comes the end of the CDR3, since the read stops 4 residues before it. J is TRBJ2-1 and V is TRBV19; D perhaps matches TRBD2 (6 bases). This CDR3 spans 15 amino acids. Looked up from germline, CDR1 is FNHDT and CDR2 is SITEND (reference sequence). Trimming shortened V by 1 base and J by 2 bases, and 10 bases separated the two germline ends. CDR3 residues: CASSISRGDYAEQFF. CDR3 DNA (partial): TGTGCCAGCAGTATATCGCGGGGGGACTATGCT.

This clone was seen only a few times. The genes are named according to mouse. The read ends 4 residues early relative to the CDR3; the germline J gene fills the gap. V usage is TRBV17 and J usage is TRBJ2-4; D not certain. This CDR3 spans 12 amino acids. Germline values: CDR1 MNHDT, CDR2 YYDKIL. The CDR3: CASSSLRNTLYF. The DNA read from the CDR3 is TGTGCTAGCAGTAGTCTCAGAAAC.

This clone was counted between two and nine times. The genes and germline here are from mouse. With the read ending 4 residues before the CDR3 end, the germline J gene is used to fill in that end. The chain recombines TRBV13-3 with TRBJ2-4, with D possibly matching TRBD1 (5 bases). This CDR3 contains 14 residues. The germline CDR1 and CDR2 sequences are NNHDY and SYVADS. The CDR3 bases that were read are TGTGCCAGCAGTGATGCACGGACAAAAAAC. Its protein product is CASSDARTKN. The entire CDR3 protein reads CASSDARTKNTLYF.

With regard to this clone: Gene and germline names: mouse. CDR3 DNA, as far as it was read: TGTGCCAGCGGTGATGCTCACTGGGGACAAGAC. Translation: CASGDAHWGQD. The entire CDR3 protein reads CASGDAHWGQDTQYF. J is TRBJ2-5 and V is TRBV13-2; the match to TRBD2 covers 7 bases. The CDR3 end lies 4 residues beyond the end of the read and is filled in from the germline J gene. There are 15 residues in the CDR3. In germline, CDR1 is NNHNN, CDR2 SYGAGS (reference sequence). V dropped 0 bases and J dropped 3; count of bases not matched to a gene: 4.

This clone has a handful of counts. Genes here carry mouse names. The CDR3 end lies 4 residues beyond the end of the read and is filled in from the germline J gene. The V gene is TRBV13-3, the J gene TRBJ1-1, with 8 bases lining up with TRBD1. CDR3 size: 15 residues. The V and J ends lost 0 bases and 1 base, in that order; junction bases with no gene match: 2. Germline V gene lookup returns CDR1 NNHDY and CDR2 SYVADS. The covered CDR3 bases are TGTGCCAGCAGTGATGGACAGGGGCTGAACACA. Translated: CASSDGQGLNT. The complete CDR3 reads CASSDGQGLNTEVFF.

Remarks on this clone: Genes here carry mouse names. The read finishes 4 residues shy of the CDR3 end, and the germline J gene is used to complete it. V usage is TRBV13-3 and J usage is TRBJ2-7; TRBD1 aligns across 10 bases. The CDR3 runs 16 residues. Germline V gene lookup returns CDR1 NNHDY and CDR2 SYVADS. The V segment lost 4 bases and the J segment 2 bases; nucleotides outside the gene matches: 9. Here the CDR3 reads CASSLRDRGSPYEQYF. The part of the CDR3 DNA that was read is TGTGCCAGCAGTCTCCGGGACAGGGGTTCCCCCTAT.